Shown below are 9 T cell receptor beta chains from a single sample sequenced in a study of T cell repertoires in cytomegalovirus infection. From the reads, TCRdb called clonotypes with MiXCR, one entry per CDR3 protein. The table shows about 350,000 distinct CDR3 sequences, with roughly 36% occurring only once. No antigens are known for them. Material: cultured PBMCs, obtained from culture after CMV antigen stimulation. All receptors come from a human donor in good health (CMV status not recorded). Some clones in this sample may be carry-over from other donors' samples.

This clonotype was observed a handful of times. The CDR3 here is CASSRGQERETQYF. The CDR3 nucleotides are TGCGCCAGCAGCAGGGGACAGGAAAGAGAGACCCAGTACTTC. The rearrangement joins TRBV5-1 to TRBJ2-5, with 8 bases identical to TRBD1. J was trimmed by 4 bases and V by 4 bases; bases with no gene match: 6. This CDR3 has 14 amino acids. Germline CDR1 reads SGHRS; CDR2 reads YFSETQ.

The genes are TRBV12-3 or TRBV12-4 and TRBJ1-2, with D uncertain. Trimming left V 4 bases short and J 5 bases short, with 17 bases between. The CDR3 has 15 amino acids. The CDR3 DNA sequence: TGTGCCAGCAGTTCCCGGGAAAACCGAATATATGGCTACACCTTC. Translated: CASSSRENRIYGYTF.

Only a few counts were recorded for this clonotype. This sequence joins TRBV7-6 and TRBJ2-5; TRBD2 aligns across 10 bases. The CDR3 has 15 amino acids. V was pared by 0 bases and J by 5 bases, with 3 bases of the junction left unmatched. Germline CDR1 SGHVS, CDR2 FNYEAQ. The chain's CDR3 is CASSLASSGGETQYF. The CDR3 nucleotides read TGTGCCAGCAGCTTAGCGTCTAGCGGGGGTGAGACCCAGTACTTC. Full variable domain (remainder filled in from reference TRBV7-6 and TRBJ2-5): GAGVSQSPRYKVTKRGQDVALRCDPISGHVSLYWYRQALGQGPEFLTYFNYEAQQDKSGLPNDRFSAERPEGSISTLTIQRTEQRDSAMYRCASSLASSGGETQYFGPGTRLLVL.

The V and J genes are TRBV7-9 and TRBJ2-3; TRBD1 matches 7 bases. The CDR3 consists of 16 residues. Trimming cost V 7 bases and J 3 bases; bases outside gene matches: 13. Germline V gene data show CDR1 as SEHNR and CDR2 as FQNEAQ (reference sequence). The CDR3 region has the DNA TGTGCCAGCATCCGTAGTGACAGGGAGTTGACAGATACGCAGTATTTT. This codes for CASIRSDRELTDTQYF.

This clonotype was picked up many times. The chain carries TRBV6-1 and TRBJ2-1, with D tentatively TRBD2 (5 bases). Looked up from germline, CDR1 is MNHNS and CDR2 is SASEGT. V was pared by 5 bases and J by 12 bases, with 17 bases between. CDR3 size: 13 residues. DNA of the CDR3: TGTGCCAGCAGTACTTGGGTTGAGGGATCGCAGTTCTTC. Its translation is CASSTWVEGSQFF.

This clonotype was counted many times. In DNA form, the CDR3 reads TGTGCCAGCAGTACCCCGACAGGGTATGAAAAACTGTTTTTT. Translation gives CASSTPTGYEKLFF. The V call is TRBV28, the J call TRBJ1-4; 7 bases match TRBD1. Germline values: CDR1 MDHEN, CDR2 SYDVKM. The CDR3 contains 14 residues. The V and J ends lost 5 bases and 6 bases, in that order; junction bases with no gene match: 6.

The CDR3, as DNA: TGCGCCAGCAGCCAAGATTCAGAAACTAGCGGGCCCTACAATGAGCAGTTCTTC. Translating gives CASSQDSETSGPYNEQFF. The genes are TRBV4-1 and TRBJ2-1; TRBD2 agrees at 9 bases. CDR3 size: 18 residues. V shed 0 bases, J shed 2 bases, and the junction held 8 bases outside the gene matches. Germline-derived CDR1 and CDR2 are MGHRA and YSYEKL.

Only a few counts were recorded for this clonotype. The V call is TRBV14, the J call TRBJ2-1; D tentatively reads TRBD1 or TRBD2 (5 bases each). V was trimmed by 2 bases and J by 6 bases, leaving 14 bases between them. The CDR3 is made up of 15 amino acids. Germline-derived CDR1 and CDR2 are SGHDN and FVKESK. The CDR3 is CASSQLRRGLNEQFF. The DNA of the CDR3 is TGTGCCAGCAGCCAACTACGCCGGGGCCTCAATGAGCAGTTCTTC. The full variable domain, completed using reference TRBV14 and TRBJ2-1, is EAGVTQFPSHSVIEKGQTVTLRCDPISGHDNLYWYRRVMGKEIKFLLHFVKESKQDESGMPNNRFLAERTGGTYSTLKVQPAELEDSGVYFCASSQLRRGLNEQFFGPGTRLTVL.

The chain joins TRBV25-1 to TRBJ2-1; 9 nucleotides match TRBD1. This CDR3 is built from 15 residues. In germline, CDR1 is MGHDK, CDR2 SYGVNS. The trim removed 2 bases at V and 8 bases at J, leaving 7 bases unmatched. In nucleotides, the CDR3 is TGTGCCAGCAGTGAAGGGGGGACAGGGTGGGATGAGCAGTTCTTC. It yields the protein CASSEGGTGWDEQFF.